This TCR beta chain came from a study of blood T cell repertoires in COVID-19. The wider study: Both acute and convalescent COVID-19 samples were obtained from the United States, Italy and Spain. Sample material is recorded as cDNA or gDNA derived from T cells, B-cell-depleted T cells, or PBMCs.

Repertoires were generated with immunoSEQ multiplex PCR, while TCRdb's copy carries only in-frame clones and drops some. The sample contains 65,000 to 100,000 clones, 80% to 90% of which appear only once. The CDR3 contains 11 residues. Germline assignment: CDR1 DFQATT and CDR2 SNEGSKA (reference sequence). With 5 bases removed from V and 10 bases from J, the gap between germline ends came to 14 bases. The chain joins TRBV20-1 to TRBJ1-1; D gene uncertain. This receptor was identified in a man between 45 and 60 years old with acute or convalescent COVID-19. Sample: peripheral blood. The CDR3 bases are TGCAGTGCTGGACTCAAAGCAGGAGCTTTCTTT. Amino acid sequence: CSAGLKAGAFF.